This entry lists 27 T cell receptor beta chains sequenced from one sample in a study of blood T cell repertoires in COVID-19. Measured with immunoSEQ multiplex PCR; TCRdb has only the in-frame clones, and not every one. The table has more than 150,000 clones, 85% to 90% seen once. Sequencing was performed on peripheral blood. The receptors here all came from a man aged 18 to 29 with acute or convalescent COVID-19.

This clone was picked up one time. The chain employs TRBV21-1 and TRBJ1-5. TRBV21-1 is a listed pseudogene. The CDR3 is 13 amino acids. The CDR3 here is CASSKKYNQPQHF. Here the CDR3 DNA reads TGTGCCAGCAGCAAAAAATACAATCAGCCCCAGCATTTT.

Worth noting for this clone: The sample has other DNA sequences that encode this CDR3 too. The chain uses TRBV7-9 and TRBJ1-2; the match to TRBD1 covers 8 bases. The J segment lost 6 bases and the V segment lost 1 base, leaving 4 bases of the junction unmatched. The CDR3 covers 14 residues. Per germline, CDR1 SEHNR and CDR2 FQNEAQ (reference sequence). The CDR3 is CASSLGTGGHGYTF. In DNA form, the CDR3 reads TGTGCCAGCAGCTTAGGAACAGGGGGACATGGCTACACCTTC.

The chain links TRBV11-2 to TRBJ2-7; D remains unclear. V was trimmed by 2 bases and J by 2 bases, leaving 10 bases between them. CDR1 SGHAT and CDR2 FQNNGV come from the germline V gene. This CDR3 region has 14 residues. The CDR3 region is CASSLSPGTYEQYF. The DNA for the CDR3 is TGTGCCAGCAGCTTAAGTCCAGGCACCTACGAGCAGTACTTC.

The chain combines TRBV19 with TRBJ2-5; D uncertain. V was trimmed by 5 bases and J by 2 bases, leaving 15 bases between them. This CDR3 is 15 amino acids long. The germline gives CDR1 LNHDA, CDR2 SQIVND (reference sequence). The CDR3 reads CASSPRLNQQETQYF. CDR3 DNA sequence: TGTGCCAGTAGTCCCCGACTTAACCAACAAGAGACCCAGTACTTC.

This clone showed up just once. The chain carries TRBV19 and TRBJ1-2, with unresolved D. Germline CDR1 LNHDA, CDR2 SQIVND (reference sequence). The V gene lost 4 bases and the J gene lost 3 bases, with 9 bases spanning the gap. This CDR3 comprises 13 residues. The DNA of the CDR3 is TGTGCCAGTAGTAGGCAGGAACACTATGGCTACACCTTC. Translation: CASSRQEHYGYTF.

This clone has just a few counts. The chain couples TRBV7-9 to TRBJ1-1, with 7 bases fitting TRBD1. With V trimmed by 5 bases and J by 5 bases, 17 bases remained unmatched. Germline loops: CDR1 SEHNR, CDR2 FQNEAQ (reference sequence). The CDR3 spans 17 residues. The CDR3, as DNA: TGTGCCAGCAGCCTACCAGCGCGAGGCAGGGGGGAAACTGAAGCTTTCTTT. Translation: CASSLPARGRGETEAFF.

CDR3 nucleotide sequence: TGCGCCAGCAGGTACGGTGAGCAGTTCTTC. Translated: CASRYGEQFF. The gene calls are TRBV10-2 and TRBJ2-1; D gene ambiguous. With 6 bases removed from V and 9 bases from J, the gap between germline ends came to 6 bases. CDR3 length: 10 amino acids. Germline CDR1 reads WSHSY; CDR2 reads SAAADI.

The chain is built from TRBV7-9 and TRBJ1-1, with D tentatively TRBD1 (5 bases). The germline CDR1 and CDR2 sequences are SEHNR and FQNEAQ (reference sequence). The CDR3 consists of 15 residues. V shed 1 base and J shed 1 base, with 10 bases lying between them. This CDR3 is CASSLGGTGNTEAFF. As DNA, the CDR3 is TGTGCCAGCAGCTTAGGAGGTACAGGGAACACTGAAGCTTTCTTT.

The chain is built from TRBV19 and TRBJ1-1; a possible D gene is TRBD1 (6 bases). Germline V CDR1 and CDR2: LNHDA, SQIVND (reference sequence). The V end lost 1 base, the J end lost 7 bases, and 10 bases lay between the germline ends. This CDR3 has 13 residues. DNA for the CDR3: TGTGCCAGTAGTATAGTCGCGGACAGTGAAGCTTTCTTT. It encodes CASSIVADSEAFF.

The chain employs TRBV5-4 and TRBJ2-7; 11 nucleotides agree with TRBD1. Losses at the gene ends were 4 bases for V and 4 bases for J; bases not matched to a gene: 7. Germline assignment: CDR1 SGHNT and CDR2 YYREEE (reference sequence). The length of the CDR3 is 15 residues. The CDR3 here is CASSQGQGALYEQYF. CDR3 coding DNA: TGTGCCAGCAGCCAAGGACAGGGGGCCCTTTACGAGCAGTACTTC.

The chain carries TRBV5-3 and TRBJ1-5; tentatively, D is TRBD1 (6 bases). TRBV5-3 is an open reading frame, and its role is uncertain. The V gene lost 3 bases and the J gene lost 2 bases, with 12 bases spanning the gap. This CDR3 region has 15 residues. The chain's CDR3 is CARSSRTVGNQPQHF. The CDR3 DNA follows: TGTGCCAGAAGCTCTCGGACAGTTGGCAATCAGCCCCAGCATTTT.

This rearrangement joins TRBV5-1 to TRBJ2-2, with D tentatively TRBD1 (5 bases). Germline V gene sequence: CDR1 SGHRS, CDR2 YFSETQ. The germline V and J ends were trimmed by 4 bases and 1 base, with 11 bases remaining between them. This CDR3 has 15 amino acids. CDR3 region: CASSPLGQNTGELFF. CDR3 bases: TGCGCCAGCAGCCCCCTGGGGCAGAACACCGGGGAGCTGTTTTTT.

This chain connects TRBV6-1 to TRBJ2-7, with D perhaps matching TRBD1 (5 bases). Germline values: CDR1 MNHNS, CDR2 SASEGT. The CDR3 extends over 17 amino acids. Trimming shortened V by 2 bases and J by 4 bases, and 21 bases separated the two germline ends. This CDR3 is CASSELWGSLPPYEQYF. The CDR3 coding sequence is TGTGCCAGCAGTGAACTGTGGGGCAGCCTTCCCCCTTACGAGCAGTACTTC.

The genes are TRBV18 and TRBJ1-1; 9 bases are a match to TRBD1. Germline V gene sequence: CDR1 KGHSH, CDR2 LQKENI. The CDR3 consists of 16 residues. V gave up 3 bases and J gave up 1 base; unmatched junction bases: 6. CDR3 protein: CASSPGQGFGNTEAFF. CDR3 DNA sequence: TGTGCCAGCTCACCGGGACAGGGTTTTGGGAACACTGAAGCTTTCTTT. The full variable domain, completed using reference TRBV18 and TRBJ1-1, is NAGVMQNPRHLVRRRGQEARLRCSPMKGHSHVYWYRQLPEEGLKFMVYLQKENIIDESGMPKERFSAEFPKEGPSILRIQQVVRGDSAAYFCASSPGQGFGNTEAFFGQGTRLTVV.

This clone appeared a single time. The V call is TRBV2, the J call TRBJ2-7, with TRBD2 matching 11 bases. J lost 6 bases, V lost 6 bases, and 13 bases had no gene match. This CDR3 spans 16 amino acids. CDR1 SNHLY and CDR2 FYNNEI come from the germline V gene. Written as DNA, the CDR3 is TGTGCCAGCAGGGGGACTAGCGGATTGCCCCCTGCCGAGCAGTACTTC. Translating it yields CASRGTSGLPPAEQYF.

CDR3: CASSSGQATSPLHF. The CDR3, as DNA: TGCGCCAGCAGCTCCGGACAGGCGACCTCACCCCTCCACTTT. This rearrangement joins TRBV5-1 to TRBJ1-6; 7 positions match TRBD1. The CDR3 has 14 residues. Germline trimming cut 3 bases from V and 10 bases from J; bases unmatched to any gene: 7. The germline gives CDR1 SGHRS, CDR2 YFSETQ.

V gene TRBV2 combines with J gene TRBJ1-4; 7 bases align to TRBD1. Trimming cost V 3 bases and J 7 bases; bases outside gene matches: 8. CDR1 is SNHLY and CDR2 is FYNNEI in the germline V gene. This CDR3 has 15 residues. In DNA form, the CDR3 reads TGTGCCAGCAGTGAGACAGGGCGGAGGGGTGAAAAACTGTTTTTT. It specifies CASSETGRRGEKLFF.

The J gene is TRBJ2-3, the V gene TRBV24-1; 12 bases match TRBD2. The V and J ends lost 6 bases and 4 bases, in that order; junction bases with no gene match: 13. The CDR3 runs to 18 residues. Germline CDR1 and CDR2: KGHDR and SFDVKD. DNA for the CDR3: TGTGCCACCAGTCCGGCTAGCGGGGGGGATCAGAAGGCAGATACGCAGTATTTT. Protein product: CATSPASGGDQKADTQYF.

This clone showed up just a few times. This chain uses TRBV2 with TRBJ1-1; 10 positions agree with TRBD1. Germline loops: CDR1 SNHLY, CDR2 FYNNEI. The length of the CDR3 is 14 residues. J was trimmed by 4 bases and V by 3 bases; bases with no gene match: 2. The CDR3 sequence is CASSDRTGGTEAFF. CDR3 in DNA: TGTGCCAGCAGTGACCGGACAGGGGGCACTGAAGCTTTCTTT.

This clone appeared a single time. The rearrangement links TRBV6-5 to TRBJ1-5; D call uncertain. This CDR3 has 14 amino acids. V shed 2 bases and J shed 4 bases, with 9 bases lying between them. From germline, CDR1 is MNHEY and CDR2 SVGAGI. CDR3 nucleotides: TGTGCCAGCAGTTACGGGAGAAAAAATCAGCCCCAGCATTTT. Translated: CASSYGRKNQPQHF.

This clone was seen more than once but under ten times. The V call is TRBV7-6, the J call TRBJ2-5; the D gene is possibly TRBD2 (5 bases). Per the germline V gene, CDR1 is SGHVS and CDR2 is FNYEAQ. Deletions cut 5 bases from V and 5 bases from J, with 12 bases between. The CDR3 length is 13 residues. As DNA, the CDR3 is TGTGCCAGCAGCCCAAACACGGGGGAGACCCAGTACTTC. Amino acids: CASSPNTGETQYF.

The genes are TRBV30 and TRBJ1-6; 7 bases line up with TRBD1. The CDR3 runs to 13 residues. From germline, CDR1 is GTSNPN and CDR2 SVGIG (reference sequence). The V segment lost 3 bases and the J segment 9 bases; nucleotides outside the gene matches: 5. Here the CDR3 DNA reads TGTGCCTGGAGCCGACAGGGCTTTTCACCCCTCCACTTT. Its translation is CAWSRQGFSPLHF.

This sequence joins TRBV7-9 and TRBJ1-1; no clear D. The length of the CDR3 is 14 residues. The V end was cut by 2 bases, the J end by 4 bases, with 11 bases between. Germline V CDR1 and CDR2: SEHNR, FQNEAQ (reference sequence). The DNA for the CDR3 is TGTGCCAGCAGCTTATCGGGGAGCAGCACTGAAGCTTTCTTT. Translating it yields CASSLSGSSTEAFF.

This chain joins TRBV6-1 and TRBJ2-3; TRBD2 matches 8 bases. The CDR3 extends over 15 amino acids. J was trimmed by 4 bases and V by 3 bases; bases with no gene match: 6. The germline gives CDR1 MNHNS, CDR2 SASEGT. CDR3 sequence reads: CASSEPGLEADTQYF. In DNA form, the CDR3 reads TGTGCCAGCAGTGAGCCGGGACTAGAGGCAGATACGCAGTATTTT.

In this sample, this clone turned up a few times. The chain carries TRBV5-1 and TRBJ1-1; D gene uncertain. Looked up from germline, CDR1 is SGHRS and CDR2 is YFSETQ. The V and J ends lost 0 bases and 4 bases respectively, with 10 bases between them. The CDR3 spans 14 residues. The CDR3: CASSLGTAGTEAFF. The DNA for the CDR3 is TGCGCCAGCAGCTTGGGAACAGCGGGCACTGAAGCTTTCTTT.

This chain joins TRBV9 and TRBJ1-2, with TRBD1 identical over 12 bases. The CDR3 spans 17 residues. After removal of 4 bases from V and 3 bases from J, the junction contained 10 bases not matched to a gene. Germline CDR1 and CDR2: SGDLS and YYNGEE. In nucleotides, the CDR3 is TGTGCCAGCAGCCCCTCGGGACAGGGGGCGCCGGACTATGGCTACACCTTC. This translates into CASSPSGQGAPDYGYTF.

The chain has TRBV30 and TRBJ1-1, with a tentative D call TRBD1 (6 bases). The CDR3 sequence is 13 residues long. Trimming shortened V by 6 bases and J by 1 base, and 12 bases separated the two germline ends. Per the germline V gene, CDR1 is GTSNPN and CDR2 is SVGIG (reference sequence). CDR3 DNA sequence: TGTGCCTGCGACCAGACAGGGAACACTGAAGCTTTCTTT. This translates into CACDQTGNTEAFF.